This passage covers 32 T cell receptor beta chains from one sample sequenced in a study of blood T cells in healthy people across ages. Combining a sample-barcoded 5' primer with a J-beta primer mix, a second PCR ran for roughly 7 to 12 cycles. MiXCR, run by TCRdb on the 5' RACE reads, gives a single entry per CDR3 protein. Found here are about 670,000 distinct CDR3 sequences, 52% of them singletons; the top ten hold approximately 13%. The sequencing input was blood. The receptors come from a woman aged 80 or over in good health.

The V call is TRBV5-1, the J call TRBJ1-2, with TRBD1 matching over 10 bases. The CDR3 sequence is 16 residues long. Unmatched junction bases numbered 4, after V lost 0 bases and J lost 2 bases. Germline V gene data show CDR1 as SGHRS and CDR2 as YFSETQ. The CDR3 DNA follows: TGCGCCAGCAGCTTGGATACGACAGGGGGCAACTATGGCTACACCTTC. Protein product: CASSLDTTGGNYGYTF.

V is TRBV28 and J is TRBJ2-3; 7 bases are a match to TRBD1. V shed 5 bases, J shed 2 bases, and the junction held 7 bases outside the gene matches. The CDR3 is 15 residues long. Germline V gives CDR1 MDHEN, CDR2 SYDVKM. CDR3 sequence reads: CASSPGTVITDTQYF. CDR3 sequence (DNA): TGTGCCAGCAGTCCCGGGACAGTGATCACAGATACGCAGTATTTT.

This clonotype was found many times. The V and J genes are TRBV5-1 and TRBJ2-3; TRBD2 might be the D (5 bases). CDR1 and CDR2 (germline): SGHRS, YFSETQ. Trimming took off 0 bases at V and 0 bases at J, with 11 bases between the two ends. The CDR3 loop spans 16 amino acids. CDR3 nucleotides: TGCGCCAGCAGCTTGGAGGGCCGGGGAAGCACAGATACGCAGTATTTT. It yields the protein CASSLEGRGSTDTQYF. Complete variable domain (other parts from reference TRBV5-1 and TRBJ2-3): KAGVTQTPRYLIKTRGQQVTLSCSPISGHRSVSWYQQTPGQGLQFLFEYFSETQRNKGNFPGRFSGRQFSNSRSEMNVSTLELGDSALYLCASSLEGRGSTDTQYFGPGTRLTVL.

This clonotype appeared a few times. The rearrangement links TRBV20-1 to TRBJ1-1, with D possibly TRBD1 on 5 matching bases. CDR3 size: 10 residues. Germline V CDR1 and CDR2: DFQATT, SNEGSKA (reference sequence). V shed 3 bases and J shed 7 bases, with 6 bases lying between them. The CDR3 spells CSARGLEAFF. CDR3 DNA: TGCAGTGCTAGGGGACTTGAAGCTTTCTTT.

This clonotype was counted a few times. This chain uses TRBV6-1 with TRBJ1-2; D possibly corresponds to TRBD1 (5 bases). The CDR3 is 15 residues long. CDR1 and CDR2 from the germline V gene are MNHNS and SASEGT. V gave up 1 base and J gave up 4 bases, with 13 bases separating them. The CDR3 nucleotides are TGTGCCAGCAGTGAAGTGAGAGGGGCTGCCTATGGCTACACCTTC. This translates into CASSEVRGAAYGYTF.

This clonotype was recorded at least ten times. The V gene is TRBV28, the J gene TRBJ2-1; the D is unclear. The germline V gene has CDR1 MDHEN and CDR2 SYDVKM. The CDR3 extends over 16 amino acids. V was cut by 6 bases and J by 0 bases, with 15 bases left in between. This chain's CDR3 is CASSRTTRSSYNEQFF. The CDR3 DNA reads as TGTGCCAGCAGCCGAACAACCCGCTCCTCCTACAATGAGCAGTTCTTC. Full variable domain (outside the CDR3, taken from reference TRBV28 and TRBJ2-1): DVKVTQSSRYLVKRTGEKVFLECVQDMDHENMFWYRQDPGLGLRLIYFSYDVKMKEKGDIPEGYSVSREKKERFSLILESASTNQTSMYLCASSRTTRSSYNEQFFGPGTRLTVL.

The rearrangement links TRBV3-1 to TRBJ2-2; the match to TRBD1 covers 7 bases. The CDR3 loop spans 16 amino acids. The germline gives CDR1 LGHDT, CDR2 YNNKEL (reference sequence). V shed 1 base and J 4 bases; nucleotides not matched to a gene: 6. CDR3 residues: CASSQVVSGGTGELFF. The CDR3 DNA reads TGTGCCAGCAGCCAAGTCGTGTCAGGGGGCACCGGGGAGCTGTTTTTT.

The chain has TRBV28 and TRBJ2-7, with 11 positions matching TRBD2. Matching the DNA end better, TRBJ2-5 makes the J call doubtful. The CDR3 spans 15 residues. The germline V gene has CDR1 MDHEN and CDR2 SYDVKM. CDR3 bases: TGTGCCAGCAGCTTTACGGGACTAGCGGTAGAGACCCAGTACTTC. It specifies CASSFTGLAVETQYF.

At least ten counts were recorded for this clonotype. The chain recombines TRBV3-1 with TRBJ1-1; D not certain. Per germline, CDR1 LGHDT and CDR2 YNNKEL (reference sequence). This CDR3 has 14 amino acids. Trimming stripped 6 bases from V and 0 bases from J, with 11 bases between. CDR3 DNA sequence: TGTGCCAGCAGACCTGACGGCTTGAACACTGAAGCTTTCTTT. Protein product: CASRPDGLNTEAFF.

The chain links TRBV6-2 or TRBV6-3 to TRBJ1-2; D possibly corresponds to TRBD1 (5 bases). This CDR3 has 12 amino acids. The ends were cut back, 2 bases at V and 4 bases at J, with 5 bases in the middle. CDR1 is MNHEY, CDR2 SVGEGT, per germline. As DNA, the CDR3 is TGTGCCAGCAGTTACACAGGCTATGGCTACACCTTC. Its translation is CASSYTGYGYTF.

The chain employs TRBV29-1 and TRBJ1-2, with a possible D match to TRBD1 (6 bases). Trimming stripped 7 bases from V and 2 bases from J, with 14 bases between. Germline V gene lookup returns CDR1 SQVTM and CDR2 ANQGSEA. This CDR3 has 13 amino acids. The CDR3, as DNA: TGCAGCGACGCCAGGGGTGACAACTATGGCTACACCTTC. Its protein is CSDARGDNYGYTF.

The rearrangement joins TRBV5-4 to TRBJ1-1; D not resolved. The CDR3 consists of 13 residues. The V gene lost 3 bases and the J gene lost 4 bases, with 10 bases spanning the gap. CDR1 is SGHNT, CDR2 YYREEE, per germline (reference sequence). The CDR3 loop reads CASSSGPITEAFF. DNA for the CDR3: TGTGCCAGCAGCTCAGGCCCGATCACTGAAGCTTTCTTT. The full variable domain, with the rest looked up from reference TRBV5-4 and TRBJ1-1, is ETGVTQSPTHLIKTRGQQVTLRCSSQSGHNTVSWYQQALGQGPQFIFQYYREEENGRGNFPPRFSGLQFPNYSSELNVNALELDDSALYLCASSSGPITEAFFGQGTRLTVV.

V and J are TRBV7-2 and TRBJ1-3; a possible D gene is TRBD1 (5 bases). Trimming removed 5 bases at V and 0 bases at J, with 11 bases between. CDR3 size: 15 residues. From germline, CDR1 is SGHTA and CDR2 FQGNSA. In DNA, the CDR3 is TGTGCCAGCAGCCCGGACACCTCCTCTGGAAACACCATATATTTT. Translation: CASSPDTSSGNTIYF.

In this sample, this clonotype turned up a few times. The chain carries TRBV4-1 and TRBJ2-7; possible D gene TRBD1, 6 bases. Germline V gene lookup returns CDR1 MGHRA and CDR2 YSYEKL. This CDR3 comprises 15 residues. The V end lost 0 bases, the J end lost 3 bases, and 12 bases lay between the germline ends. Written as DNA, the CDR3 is TGCGCCAGCAGCCAAGATGACTTAGGGGGCTACGAGCAGTACTTC. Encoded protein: CASSQDDLGGYEQYF.

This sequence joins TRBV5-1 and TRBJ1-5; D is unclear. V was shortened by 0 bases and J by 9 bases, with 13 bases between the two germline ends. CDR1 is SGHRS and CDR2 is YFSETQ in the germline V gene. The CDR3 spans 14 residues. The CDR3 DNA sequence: TGCGCCAGCAGCTTGGTCGGCTCCCCGGGGCCCCAGCATTTT. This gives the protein CASSLVGSPGPQHF.

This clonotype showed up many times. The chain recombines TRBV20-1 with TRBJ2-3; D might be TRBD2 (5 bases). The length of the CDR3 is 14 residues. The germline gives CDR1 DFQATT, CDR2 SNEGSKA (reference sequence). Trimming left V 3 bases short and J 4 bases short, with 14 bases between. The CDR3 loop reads CSARSQRSADTQYF. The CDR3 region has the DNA TGCAGTGCTAGGAGTCAGCGGAGTGCAGATACGCAGTATTTT.

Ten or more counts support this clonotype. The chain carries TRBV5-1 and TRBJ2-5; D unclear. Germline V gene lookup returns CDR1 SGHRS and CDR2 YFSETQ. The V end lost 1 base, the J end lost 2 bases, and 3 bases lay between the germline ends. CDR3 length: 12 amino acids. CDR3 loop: CASSLPQETQYF. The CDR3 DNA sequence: TGCGCCAGCAGCTTGCCTCAAGAGACCCAGTACTTC.

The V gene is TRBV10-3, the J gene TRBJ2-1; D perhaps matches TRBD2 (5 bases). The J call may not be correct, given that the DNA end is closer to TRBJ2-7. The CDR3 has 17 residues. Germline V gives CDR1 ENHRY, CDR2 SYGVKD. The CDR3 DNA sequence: TGTGCCATCAGTGATCCCAACGGAGCGGCCTCCTACAATGAGCAGTACTTC. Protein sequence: CAISDPNGAASYNEQYF.

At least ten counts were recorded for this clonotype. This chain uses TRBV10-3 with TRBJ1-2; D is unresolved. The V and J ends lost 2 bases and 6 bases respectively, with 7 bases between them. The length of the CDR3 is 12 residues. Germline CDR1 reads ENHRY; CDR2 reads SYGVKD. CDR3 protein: CAISERLDGYTF. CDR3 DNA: TGTGCCATCAGTGAGAGGTTAGATGGCTACACCTTC.

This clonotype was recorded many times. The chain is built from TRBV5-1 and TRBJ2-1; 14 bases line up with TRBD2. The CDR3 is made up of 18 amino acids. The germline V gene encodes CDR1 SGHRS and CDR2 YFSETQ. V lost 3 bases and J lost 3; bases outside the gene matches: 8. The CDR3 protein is CASSYPGLAGVLYNEQFF. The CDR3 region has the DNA TGCGCCAGCAGCTACCCGGGACTAGCGGGAGTGCTCTACAATGAGCAGTTCTTC.

The CDR3 loop is CANTQSTGGTGYTF. CDR3 in DNA: TGCGCCAACACCCAATCGACAGGGGGCACTGGCTACACCTTC. The chain combines TRBV4-3 with TRBJ1-2; 10 bases map to TRBD1. The CDR3 spans 14 residues. After removal of 10 bases from V and 7 bases from J, the junction contained 12 bases not matched to a gene. CDR1 is LGHNA and CDR2 is YSLEER in the germline V gene.

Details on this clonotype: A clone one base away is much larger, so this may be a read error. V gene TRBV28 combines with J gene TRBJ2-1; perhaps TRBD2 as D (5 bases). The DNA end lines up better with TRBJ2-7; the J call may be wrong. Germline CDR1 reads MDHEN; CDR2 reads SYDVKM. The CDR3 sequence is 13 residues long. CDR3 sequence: CASSFAGYNEQYF. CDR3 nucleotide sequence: TGTGCCAGCAGTTTTGCGGGTTACAATGAGCAGTACTTC.

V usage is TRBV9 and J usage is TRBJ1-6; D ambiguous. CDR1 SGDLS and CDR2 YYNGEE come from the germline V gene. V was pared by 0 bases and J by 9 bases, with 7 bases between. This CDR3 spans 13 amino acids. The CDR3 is CASSVAGFSPLHF. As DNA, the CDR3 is TGTGCCAGCAGCGTAGCAGGATTTTCACCCCTCCACTTT.

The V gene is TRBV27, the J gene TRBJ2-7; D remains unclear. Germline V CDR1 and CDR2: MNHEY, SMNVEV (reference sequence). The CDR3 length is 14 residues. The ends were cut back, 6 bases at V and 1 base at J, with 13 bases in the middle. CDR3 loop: CASRTGPESYEQYF. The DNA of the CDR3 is TGTGCCAGCAGAACCGGCCCGGAGTCCTACGAGCAGTACTTC.

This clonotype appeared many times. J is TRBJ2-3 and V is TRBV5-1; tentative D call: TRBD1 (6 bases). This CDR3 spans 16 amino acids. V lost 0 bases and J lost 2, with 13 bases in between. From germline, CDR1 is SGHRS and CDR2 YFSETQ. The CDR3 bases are TGCGCCAGCAGCTTGGTAGGGGGTCCCTCCACAGATACGCAGTATTTT. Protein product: CASSLVGGPSTDTQYF. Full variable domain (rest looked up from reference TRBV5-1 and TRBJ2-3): KAGVTQTPRYLIKTRGQQVTLSCSPISGHRSVSWYQQTPGQGLQFLFEYFSETQRNKGNFPGRFSGRQFSNSRSEMNVSTLELGDSALYLCASSLVGGPSTDTQYFGPGTRLTVL.

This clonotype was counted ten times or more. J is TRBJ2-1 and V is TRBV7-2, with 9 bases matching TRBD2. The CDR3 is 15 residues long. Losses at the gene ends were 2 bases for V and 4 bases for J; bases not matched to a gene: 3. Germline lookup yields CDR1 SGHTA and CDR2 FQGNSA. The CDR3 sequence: CASSLFTSGYNEQFF. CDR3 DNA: TGTGCCAGCAGCTTATTTACTAGCGGGTACAATGAGCAGTTCTTC. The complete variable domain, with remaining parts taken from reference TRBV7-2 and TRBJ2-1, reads GAGVSQSPSNKVTEKGKDVELRCDPISGHTALYWYRQSLGQGLEFLIYFQGNSAPDKSGLPSDRFSAERTGGSVSTLTIQRTQQEDSAVYLCASSLFTSGYNEQFFGPGTRLTVL.

The CDR3 here is CASSRGTVEAFF. The CDR3 DNA reads TGTGCCAGCAGCCGTGGGACAGTCGAAGCTTTCTTT. This sequence joins TRBV13 and TRBJ1-1, with 7 nucleotides matching TRBD1. Losses at the gene ends were 5 bases for V and 8 bases for J; bases not matched to a gene: 5. This CDR3 has 12 residues. Germline CDR1 and CDR2: PRHDT and FYEKMQ (reference sequence).

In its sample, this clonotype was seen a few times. As DNA, the CDR3 is TGTGCCAGCAGTCTCCCAGGGAATCAGCCCCAGCATTTT. This translates into CASSLPGNQPQHF. This chain joins TRBV12-3 or TRBV12-4 and TRBJ1-5, with D tentatively TRBD1 (5 bases). This CDR3 has 13 amino acids. Trimming stripped 5 bases from V and 4 bases from J, with 9 bases between.

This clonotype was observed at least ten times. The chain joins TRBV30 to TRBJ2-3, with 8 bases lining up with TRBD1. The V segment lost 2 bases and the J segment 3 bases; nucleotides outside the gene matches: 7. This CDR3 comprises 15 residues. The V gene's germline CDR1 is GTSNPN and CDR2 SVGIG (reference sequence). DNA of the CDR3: TGTGCCTGGAGTCTGGGACAGGCGAAAACAGATACGCAGTATTTT. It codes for CAWSLGQAKTDTQYF.

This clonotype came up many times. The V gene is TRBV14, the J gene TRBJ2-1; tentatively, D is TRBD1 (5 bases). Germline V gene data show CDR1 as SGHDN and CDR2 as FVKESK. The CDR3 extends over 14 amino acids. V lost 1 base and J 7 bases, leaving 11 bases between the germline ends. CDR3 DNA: TGTGCCAGCAGCCAAGGGGGCCTAGGGAATGAGCAGTTCTTC. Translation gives CASSQGGLGNEQFF.

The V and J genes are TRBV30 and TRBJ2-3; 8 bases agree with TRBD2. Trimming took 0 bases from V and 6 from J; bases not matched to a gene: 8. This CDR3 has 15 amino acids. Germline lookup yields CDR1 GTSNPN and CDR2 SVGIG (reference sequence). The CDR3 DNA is TGTGCCTGGAGTGTACGAGCGGGGGAAAGGGATACGCAGTATTTT. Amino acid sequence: CAWSVRAGERDTQYF.

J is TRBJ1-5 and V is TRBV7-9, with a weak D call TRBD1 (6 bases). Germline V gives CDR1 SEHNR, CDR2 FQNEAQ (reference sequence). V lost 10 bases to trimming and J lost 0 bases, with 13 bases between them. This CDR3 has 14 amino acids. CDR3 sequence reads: CATPRGYSNQPQHF. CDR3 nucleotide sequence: TGTGCCACACCCAGGGGCTATAGCAATCAGCCCCAGCATTTT. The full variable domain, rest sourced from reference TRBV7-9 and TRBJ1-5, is DTGVSQNPRHKITKRGQNVTFRCDPISEHNRLYWYRQTLGQGPEFLTYFQNEAQLEKSRLLSDRFSAERPKGSFSTLEIQRTEQGDSAMYLCATPRGYSNQPQHFGDGTRLSIL.